Here is one TCR beta chain with its context. Antigen: not known. The sample comes from a study of T cell responses to AZD1222 COVID-19 vaccine. Germline CDR1 reads MNHEY; CDR2 reads SVGAGI. CDR3 size: 12 residues. The V end lost 4 bases, the J end lost 6 bases, and 9 bases lay between the germline ends. Clones were read by immunoSEQ multiplex PCR, and TCRdb kept only the in-frame ones, dropping some. The sample has under 110,000 clones; 90% are singletons. Regarding the study as a whole: There were repertoire samples only from the period after the peak T cell response.

The sequence derives from an adult who received the AZD1222 COVID-19 vaccine. Sequenced material: peripheral blood, taken 28 days after the second AZD1222 dose. V is TRBV6-5 and J is TRBJ1-2; the D is unclear. The CDR3 reads CASSWEPDGYTF. The CDR3 DNA reads TGTGCCAGCAGTTGGGAACCCGATGGCTACACCTTC.